These T cell receptor beta chains were read from a single sample in a study of shared clonotypes between healthy human individuals. The assay was immunoSEQ multiplex PCR, and TCRdb's table has in-frame clones only and misses some. The table includes about 1 million clones, about four fifths detected once. Sequencing was done on a sample of memory CD4+ T cells from PBMCs. Receptor source: a man aged 18 to 29 in good health. Some clones in this sample may be carry-over from other donors' samples. The CDR3 runs from the conserved cysteine through the conserved F or W. Fields, in order: D gene, J gene, clone size, V gene, CDR3 protein, CDR3 DNA. The D gene is left open where the match is weak. Only part of the rows carry a size: once, few, many, or a class if the clone is expanded.

d_call: TRBD2; j_call: TRBJ2-4; clone_size: -; v_call: TRBV6-1; cdr3_aa: CASSEAWGGTKNIQYF; cdr3_nt: TGTGCCAGCAGTGAAGCGTGGGGGGGAACCAAAAACATTCAGTACTTC
d_call: -; j_call: TRBJ2-1; clone_size: -; v_call: TRBV9; cdr3_aa: CASSVDQDNEQFF; cdr3_nt: TGTGCCAGCAGCGTAGATCAGGACAATGAGCAGTTCTTC
d_call: -; j_call: TRBJ2-7; clone_size: many; v_call: TRBV7-2; cdr3_aa: CASSLAWGSGIAEQYF; cdr3_nt: TGTGCCAGCAGCTTAGCGTGGGGGTCAGGGATTGCCGAGCAGTACTTC
d_call: -; j_call: TRBJ2-1; clone_size: few; v_call: TRBV5-6; cdr3_aa: CASSLSPGAPSSGEQFF; cdr3_nt: TGTGCCAGCAGCTTGAGTCCCGGGGCCCCCTCCTCAGGTGAGCAGTTCTTC
d_call: TRBD2; j_call: TRBJ2-1; clone_size: -; v_call: TRBV11-2; cdr3_aa: CASSLNRLAGGPGQFF; cdr3_nt: TGTGCCAGCAGCCTCAACCGACTAGCGGGAGGGCCGGGGCAGTTCTTC
d_call: -; j_call: TRBJ2-5; clone_size: -; v_call: TRBV5-1; cdr3_aa: CASSPRMGETQYF; cdr3_nt: TGCGCCAGCAGCCCGCGGATGGGAGAGACCCAGTACTTC
d_call: -; j_call: TRBJ2-6; clone_size: -; v_call: TRBV5-1; cdr3_aa: CASSLGGTSGANVLTF; cdr3_nt: TGCGCCAGCAGCCTCGGAGGAACCTCTGGGGCCAACGTCCTGACTTTC
d_call: -; j_call: TRBJ1-1; clone_size: few; v_call: TRBV2; cdr3_aa: CASSNAEDTEAFF; cdr3_nt: TGTGCCAGCAGTAATGCCGAGGACACTGAAGCTTTCTTT
d_call: -; j_call: TRBJ1-5; clone_size: -; v_call: TRBV7-2; cdr3_aa: CASSLSGGWPQHF; cdr3_nt: TGTGCCAGCAGCTTAAGTGGTGGTTGGCCCCAGCATTTT
d_call: TRBD1; j_call: TRBJ1-5; clone_size: -; v_call: TRBV6-6; cdr3_aa: CASSYGLGTGASPQHF; cdr3_nt: TGTGCCAGCAGTTATGGACTAGGGACAGGGGCCTCGCCCCAGCATTTT
d_call: TRBD2; j_call: TRBJ2-1; clone_size: many; v_call: TRBV7-9; cdr3_aa: CASSSSLAGGPGEQFF; cdr3_nt: TGTGCCAGCAGCTCATCACTAGCGGGAGGCCCTGGTGAGCAGTTCTTC
d_call: -; j_call: TRBJ1-5; clone_size: -; v_call: TRBV15; cdr3_aa: CATSRRPSLGQPQHF; cdr3_nt: TGTGCCACCAGCAGACGCCCCTCCTTGGGTCAGCCCCAGCATTTT
d_call: -; j_call: TRBJ1-1; clone_size: -; v_call: TRBV18; cdr3_aa: CASSPRDWVTEAFF; cdr3_nt: TGTGCCAGCTCACCCCGGGACTGGGTCACTGAAGCTTTCTTT
d_call: TRBD1; j_call: TRBJ1-4; clone_size: many; v_call: TRBV7-3; cdr3_aa: CASSATGGPDEKLFF; cdr3_nt: TGTGCCAGCAGCGCGACAGGGGGTCCGGATGAAAAACTGTTTTTT
d_call: -; j_call: TRBJ2-5; clone_size: once; v_call: TRBV5-4; cdr3_aa: CASSFGTPQETQYF; cdr3_nt: TGTGCCAGCAGCTTCGGGACACCTCAAGAGACCCAGTACTTC
d_call: TRBD2; j_call: TRBJ2-1; clone_size: -; v_call: TRBV29-1; cdr3_aa: CSGKLAGPSYNEQFF; cdr3_nt: TGCAGCGGTAAGCTAGCGGGGCCATCCTACAATGAGCAGTTCTTC
d_call: -; j_call: TRBJ2-7; clone_size: once; v_call: TRBV1; cdr3_aa: CTSSQEVKGLTYEQYF; cdr3_nt: TGCACCAGCAGCCAAGAGGTCAAGGGACTAACCTACGAGCAGTACTTC
d_call: -; j_call: TRBJ1-1; clone_size: -; v_call: TRBV30; cdr3_aa: CAWRSGPATEAFF; cdr3_nt: TGTGCCTGGAGATCAGGGCCGGCCACTGAAGCTTTCTTT
d_call: -; j_call: TRBJ1-5; clone_size: few; v_call: TRBV11-2; cdr3_aa: CASSFGRNQPQHF; cdr3_nt: TGTGCCAGCAGCTTTGGGCGTAATCAGCCCCAGCATTTT
d_call: -; j_call: TRBJ2-7; clone_size: once; v_call: TRBV5-1; cdr3_aa: CASSAGQTASYEQYF; cdr3_nt: TGCGCCAGCAGCGCGGGACAGACGGCCTCCTACGAGCAGTACTTC
d_call: -; j_call: TRBJ2-2; clone_size: -; v_call: TRBV5-1; cdr3_aa: CASSTPRERANTGELFF; cdr3_nt: TGCGCCAGCAGCACCCCTCGTGAGCGCGCGAACACCGGGGAGCTGTTTTTT
d_call: -; j_call: TRBJ1-5; clone_size: -; v_call: TRBV6-6; cdr3_aa: CASSSGSRQPQHF; cdr3_nt: TGTGCCAGCAGTTCGGGCTCTCGGCAGCCCCAGCATTTT
d_call: TRBD2; j_call: TRBJ2-5; clone_size: -; v_call: TRBV11-3; cdr3_aa: CASSLAGGETQYF; cdr3_nt: TGTGCCAGCAGTCTAGCGGGAGGAGAGACCCAGTACTTC
d_call: -; j_call: TRBJ2-7; clone_size: few; v_call: TRBV6-6; cdr3_aa: CASSYGSRKEGDEQYF; cdr3_nt: TGTGCCAGCAGTTACGGTTCGAGAAAGGAAGGGGACGAGCAGTACTTC
d_call: -; j_call: TRBJ2-5; clone_size: -; v_call: TRBV7-3; cdr3_aa: CASSLSTGETQYF; cdr3_nt: TGTGCCAGCAGCCTCTCGACCGGGGAGACCCAGTACTTC
d_call: -; j_call: TRBJ1-2; clone_size: -; v_call: TRBV7-2; cdr3_aa: CASSLGTVNYGYTF; cdr3_nt: TGTGCCAGCAGCTTAGGGACAGTAAACTATGGCTACACCTTC
d_call: TRBD1; j_call: TRBJ2-6; clone_size: many; v_call: TRBV27; cdr3_aa: CASRAGGTGANVLTF; cdr3_nt: TGTGCCAGCAGGGCAGGGGGCACTGGGGCCAACGTCCTGACTTTC
d_call: TRBD2; j_call: TRBJ2-1; clone_size: few; v_call: TRBV9; cdr3_aa: CASSAALGGREGGEQFF; cdr3_nt: TGTGCCAGCAGCGCAGCTCTAGGAGGGCGGGAGGGCGGTGAGCAGTTCTTC
d_call: -; j_call: TRBJ1-4; clone_size: few; v_call: TRBV29-1; cdr3_aa: CSATEGGTNEKLFF; cdr3_nt: TGCAGCGCCACAGAGGGTGGAACTAATGAAAAACTGTTTTTT
d_call: -; j_call: TRBJ1-1; clone_size: -; v_call: TRBV6-5; cdr3_aa: CASSYWGENTEAFF; cdr3_nt: TGTGCCAGCAGTTACTGGGGTGAGAACACTGAAGCTTTCTTT
d_call: TRBD1; j_call: TRBJ1-1; clone_size: -; v_call: TRBV6-5; cdr3_aa: CASSLDRGTEAFF; cdr3_nt: TGTGCCAGCAGTCTGGACAGGGGGACTGAAGCTTTCTTT
d_call: -; j_call: TRBJ1-1; clone_size: -; v_call: TRBV12-5; cdr3_aa: CASGLEPRTEAFF; cdr3_nt: TGTGCTAGTGGTTTGGAACCCCGGACTGAAGCTTTCTTT
d_call: -; j_call: TRBJ2-1; clone_size: -; v_call: TRBV29-1; cdr3_aa: CSVEGPLAQSSYNEQFF; cdr3_nt: TGCAGCGTTGAAGGGCCCCTAGCGCAGAGCTCCTACAATGAGCAGTTCTTC
d_call: -; j_call: TRBJ1-2; clone_size: few; v_call: TRBV7-2; cdr3_aa: CASSLGFGGFYGYTF; cdr3_nt: TGTGCCAGCAGCTTAGGGTTTGGGGGGTTCTATGGCTACACCTTC
d_call: -; j_call: TRBJ1-2; clone_size: -; v_call: TRBV4-1; cdr3_aa: CASSQGTGINYGYTF; cdr3_nt: TGCGCCAGCAGCCAAGGTACGGGGATTAACTATGGCTACACCTTC
d_call: -; j_call: TRBJ1-5; clone_size: -; v_call: TRBV10-3; cdr3_aa: CAISETRDQPQHF; cdr3_nt: TGTGCCATCAGCGAAACAAGAGATCAGCCCCAGCATTTT
d_call: -; j_call: TRBJ1-3; clone_size: -; v_call: TRBV4-2; cdr3_aa: CASSRDTGSGNTIYF; cdr3_nt: TGTGCCAGCAGCCGGGACACCGGCTCTGGAAACACCATATATTTT
d_call: -; j_call: TRBJ2-2; clone_size: once; v_call: TRBV6-4; cdr3_aa: CASSDQTSRGTGELFF; cdr3_nt: TGTGCCAGCAGTGACCAGACGAGTCGGGGCACCGGGGAGCTGTTTTTT
d_call: TRBD1; j_call: TRBJ1-5; clone_size: -; v_call: TRBV10-1; cdr3_aa: CASRVTGTGRNQPQHF; cdr3_nt: TGCGCCAGCAGGGTGACCGGGACAGGCCGAAATCAGCCCCAGCATTTT
d_call: -; j_call: TRBJ2-1; clone_size: -; v_call: TRBV10-2; cdr3_aa: CASSEYGRIYNEQFF; cdr3_nt: TGCGCCAGCAGTGAGTATGGCAGGATCTACAATGAGCAGTTCTTC
d_call: TRBD1; j_call: TRBJ1-2; clone_size: -; v_call: TRBV6-5; cdr3_aa: CASSYGTGFQGGYTF; cdr3_nt: TGTGCCAGCAGTTACGGGACAGGTTTCCAAGGCGGCTACACCTTC
d_call: -; j_call: TRBJ2-3; clone_size: -; v_call: TRBV15; cdr3_aa: CATSREWGPSDTQYF; cdr3_nt: TGTGCCACCAGCAGAGAATGGGGGCCGTCAGATACGCAGTATTTT
d_call: TRBD1; j_call: TRBJ2-3; clone_size: -; v_call: TRBV29-1; cdr3_aa: CSASGRGTDTQYF; cdr3_nt: TGCAGCGCCTCAGGCAGGGGGACAGATACGCAGTATTTT
d_call: TRBD2; j_call: TRBJ2-5; clone_size: -; v_call: TRBV4-2; cdr3_aa: CASSQVRAGAGETQYF; cdr3_nt: TGTGCCAGCAGCCAAGTACGAGCGGGAGCGGGGGAGACCCAGTACTTC
d_call: -; j_call: TRBJ2-5; clone_size: -; v_call: TRBV27; cdr3_aa: CASSPRVGAQETQYF; cdr3_nt: TGTGCCAGCAGCCCTCGGGTAGGGGCCCAAGAGACCCAGTACTTC
d_call: -; j_call: TRBJ1-1; clone_size: -; v_call: TRBV7-6; cdr3_aa: CASSALNTEAFF; cdr3_nt: TGTGCCAGCAGCGCCCTGAACACTGAAGCTTTCTTT
d_call: TRBD2; j_call: TRBJ2-7; clone_size: -; v_call: TRBV5-4; cdr3_aa: CASSPGGASGSYEQYF; cdr3_nt: TGTGCCAGCAGCCCAGGAGGTGCTAGCGGATCCTACGAGCAGTACTTC
d_call: -; j_call: TRBJ2-5; clone_size: -; v_call: TRBV5-1; cdr3_aa: CASSRTPTVKETQYF; cdr3_nt: TGCGCCAGCAGCCGGACTCCCACAGTAAAAGAGACCCAGTACTTC
d_call: -; j_call: TRBJ1-1; clone_size: -; v_call: TRBV18; cdr3_aa: CASSPVGPKTEAFF; cdr3_nt: TGTGCCAGCTCACCTGTCGGACCCAAGACTGAAGCTTTCTTT
d_call: -; j_call: TRBJ2-7; clone_size: -; v_call: TRBV4-3; cdr3_aa: CASFKGQANSYEQYF; cdr3_nt: TGCGCCAGCTTTAAAGGGCAGGCGAACTCCTACGAGCAGTACTTC
d_call: -; j_call: TRBJ1-3; clone_size: few; v_call: TRBV19; cdr3_aa: CASSIVQRSSGNTIYF; cdr3_nt: TGTGCCAGTAGTATCGTGCAGCGAAGCTCTGGAAACACCATATATTTT
d_call: -; j_call: TRBJ1-4; clone_size: -; v_call: TRBV6-4; cdr3_aa: CASSDPQGRKLFF; cdr3_nt: TGTGCCAGCAGTGACCCACAGGGACGAAAACTGTTTTTT
d_call: TRBD1; j_call: TRBJ2-2; clone_size: many; v_call: TRBV2; cdr3_aa: CASSGTGVGLTGELFF; cdr3_nt: TGTGCCAGCTCCGGGACAGGGGTCGGTCTCACCGGGGAGCTGTTTTTT
d_call: -; j_call: TRBJ2-1; clone_size: -; v_call: TRBV27; cdr3_aa: CASSFFNEQFF; cdr3_nt: TGTGCCAGCAGTTTCTTCAATGAGCAGTTCTTC
d_call: TRBD1; j_call: TRBJ1-1; clone_size: -; v_call: TRBV5-1; cdr3_aa: CASTNRGRGNTEAFF; cdr3_nt: TGCGCCAGCACGAACAGGGGGCGCGGGAACACTGAAGCTTTCTTT